The next 23 T cell receptor beta chains were all read from a single sample in a study of blood T cell repertoires in COVID-19. The method was immunoSEQ multiplex PCR; TCRdb's version includes in-frame clones alone and lacks a portion of them. The sample includes over 250,000 clones, 85% of them seen just once. The sample comprised peripheral blood. The receptors originated from a human donor in a cohort sampled during active COVID-19.

Regarding this clone: Other DNA sequences in this specimen translate into the identical CDR3. The V gene is TRBV3-1 (or the pseudogene TRBV3-2), the J gene TRBJ2-3; 7 nucleotides match TRBD2. CDR3 length: 11 amino acids. In germline, CDR1 is LGHDT, CDR2 YNNKEL (reference sequence). The J segment lost 9 bases and the V segment lost 3 bases, leaving 0 bases of the junction unmatched. The DNA of the CDR3 is TGTGCCAGCAGCCAGGGAGGGACGCAGTATTTT. This encodes CASSQGGTQYF.

Remarks on this clone: The identical CDR3 is also encoded by other nucleotide sequences in the sample. The chain is built from TRBV5-1 and TRBJ1-4; a possible D gene is TRBD1 (5 bases). The CDR3 length is 14 residues. The V end was cut by 0 bases, the J end by 8 bases, with 11 bases between. Germline CDR1 is SGHRS and CDR2 is YFSETQ. Here the CDR3 DNA reads TGCGCCAGCAGCTTGGGCAGGGTAGGGGAAAAACTGTTTTTT. Encoded protein: CASSLGRVGEKLFF.

The gene calls are TRBV15 and TRBJ2-2, with 7 positions matching TRBD1. Trimming at V came to 5 bases and at J to 7 bases, leaving 13 bases not matched to a gene. There are 16 residues in the CDR3. Germline V CDR1 and CDR2: LNHNV, YYDKDF (reference sequence). CDR3 sequence reads: CATSSFPTGDVGELFF. The CDR3 region has the DNA TGTGCCACCAGCTCCTTCCCAACAGGGGATGTCGGGGAGCTGTTTTTT.

The genes are TRBV6-2 or TRBV6-3 and TRBJ2-7; maybe TRBD1 (6 bases). Per germline, CDR1 MNHEY and CDR2 SVGEGT. CDR3 length equals 12 residues. Trimming removed 5 bases from V and 2 bases from J, with 7 bases in between. The chain's CDR3 is CASSQGPYEQYF. In DNA, the CDR3 is TGTGCCAGCAGTCAGGGGCCCTACGAGCAGTACTTC.

V and J are TRBV7-3 and TRBJ2-7; 9 nucleotides align to TRBD2. Germline values: CDR1 SGHTA, CDR2 FQGTGA. V trimming: 8 bases; J trimming: 4 bases; junction bases outside the gene matches: 6. CDR3 length: 13 amino acids. The CDR3 coding sequence is TGTGCCAGCTATAGCGGGAGTCGGTACGAGCAGTACTTC. This codes for CASYSGSRYEQYF.

The chain links TRBV27 to TRBJ2-7, with no clear D. V gave up 2 bases and J gave up 5 bases, with 10 bases separating them. The CDR3 has 13 residues. Germline loops: CDR1 MNHEY, CDR2 SMNVEV (reference sequence). CDR3 protein: CASSLQLKHEQYF. CDR3 bases: TGTGCCAGCAGTTTACAACTTAAACACGAGCAGTACTTC.

A few counts support this clone. The V gene is TRBV15, the J gene TRBJ1-5, with 7 positions matching TRBD1. The CDR3 sequence is 15 residues long. Germline CDR1 reads LNHNV; CDR2 reads YYDKDF (reference sequence). The V and J ends lost 4 bases and 5 bases, in that order; junction bases with no gene match: 8. CDR3 in amino acids: CATSNRGQVYQPQHF. CDR3 sequence (DNA): TGTGCCACCAGCAACCGAGGACAGGTCTATCAGCCCCAGCATTTT.

Only a few counts were recorded for this clone. This rearrangement joins TRBV19 to TRBJ1-6, with 8 bases aligning to TRBD1. The CDR3 runs 15 residues. Germline V gene data show CDR1 as LNHDA and CDR2 as SQIVND (reference sequence). J lost 6 bases, V lost 6 bases, and 7 bases had no gene match. In DNA, the CDR3 is TGTGCCAGTAGGACGGGACAGGTCTCTAATTCACCCCTCCACTTT. Translation gives CASRTGQVSNSPLHF.

J is TRBJ2-7 and V is TRBV28; perhaps TRBD2 as D (6 bases). There are 15 residues in the CDR3. V shed 6 bases and J shed 3 bases, with 18 bases lying between them. CDR1 is MDHEN, CDR2 SYDVKM, per germline. The CDR3 loop is CASRLEGLGYYEQYF. CDR3 bases: TGTGCCAGCAGATTGGAGGGACTGGGTTACTACGAGCAGTACTTC.

With regard to this clone: The same CDR3 is also encoded by other DNA sequences in this sample. The V call is TRBV2, the J call TRBJ2-3; 7 positions agree with TRBD2. Unmatched junction bases numbered 1, after V lost 4 bases and J lost 0 bases. This CDR3 has 14 amino acids. Germline V gives CDR1 SNHLY, CDR2 FYNNEI. The CDR3 region has the DNA TGTGCCAGCAGTGTACTAGCGAGCACAGATACGCAGTATTTT. This sequence encodes CASSVLASTDTQYF.

This clone was seen once. J is TRBJ1-4 and V is TRBV13; D remains unclear. V lost 3 bases and J lost 6, with 8 bases in between. Germline assignment: CDR1 PRHDT and CDR2 FYEKMQ (reference sequence). This CDR3 contains 13 residues. CDR3 DNA sequence: TGTGCCAGCAGCTTGAGACATGATGAAAAACTGTTTTTT. Its protein product is CASSLRHDEKLFF.

The V and J genes are TRBV7-9 and TRBJ2-1; D gene unclear. This CDR3 contains 11 residues. Trimming shortened V by 8 bases and J by 9 bases, and 11 bases separated the two germline ends. Germline lookup yields CDR1 SEHNR and CDR2 FQNEAQ (reference sequence). The CDR3 DNA is TGTGCCAGCGAGAGGAGAAGTGAGCAGTTCTTC. Its translation is CASERRSEQFF.

This clone was counted once. The chain joins TRBV19 to TRBJ2-2; TRBD1 might be the D (5 bases). The CDR3 length is 15 residues. Trimming removed 7 bases from V and 4 bases from J, with 16 bases in between. Germline loops: CDR1 LNHDA, CDR2 SQIVND (reference sequence). The CDR3 DNA reads as TGTGCCAGTATGGCTTTTGACAGACCCACCGGGGAGCTGTTTTTT. As protein: CASMAFDRPTGELFF.

The chain employs TRBV7-2 and TRBJ2-2, with D possibly being TRBD1 (5 bases). Germline assignment: CDR1 SGHTA and CDR2 FQGNSA. The CDR3 sequence is 15 residues long. Trimming stripped 0 bases from V and 5 bases from J, with 10 bases between. This CDR3 reads CASSLARGGTGELFF. The CDR3 nucleotides are TGTGCCAGCAGCTTAGCTAGGGGTGGGACCGGGGAGCTGTTTTTT. Combining the CDR3 with reference TRBV7-2 and TRBJ2-2 gives the whole variable domain GAGVSQSPSNKVTEKGKDVELRCDPISGHTALYWYRQSLGQGLEFLIYFQGNSAPDKSGLPSDRFSAERTGGSVSTLTIQRTQQEDSAVYLCASSLARGGTGELFFGEGSRLTVL.

CDR3 protein: CATRDGSSYEQYF. The CDR3 DNA reads TGTGCCACCAGAGATGGGAGCTCCTACGAGCAGTACTTC. The chain couples TRBV15 to TRBJ2-7; possibly TRBD2 for D (5 bases). Trimming removed 6 bases at V and 0 bases at J, with 9 bases between. The germline gives CDR1 LNHNV, CDR2 YYDKDF (reference sequence). The CDR3 consists of 13 residues.

V and J are TRBV10-2 and TRBJ2-3, with D uncertain. V lost 7 bases and J 4 bases, leaving 9 bases between the germline ends. The germline V gene encodes CDR1 WSHSY and CDR2 SAAADI. The CDR3 consists of 12 residues. As DNA, the CDR3 is TGCGCCAGCACCCAGTCAGCAGATACGCAGTATTTT. Protein sequence: CASTQSADTQYF.

This clone is medium-sized (0.01 to 0.1%) by share. The J gene is TRBJ1-3, the V gene TRBV28; TRBD1 matches 8 bases. Looked up from germline, CDR1 is MDHEN and CDR2 is SYDVKM. V was pared by 3 bases and J by 1 base, with 5 bases of the junction left unmatched. This CDR3 has 16 amino acids. The CDR3 reads CASSFRTGRSGNTIYF. CDR3 sequence (DNA): TGTGCCAGCAGTTTCCGGACAGGGCGATCTGGAAACACCATATATTTT.

In its sample, this clone was seen a few times. This specimen includes other DNA sequences encoding the same CDR3. V gene TRBV5-1 combines with J gene TRBJ2-2; D unclear. The germline gives CDR1 SGHRS, CDR2 YFSETQ. CDR3 length: 12 amino acids. The V and J ends lost 4 bases and 2 bases respectively, with 3 bases between them. The CDR3, as DNA: TGCGCCAGCAGCCTAAACACCGGGGAGCTGTTTTTT. This codes for CASSLNTGELFF.

This clone was recorded once. V usage is TRBV29-1 and J usage is TRBJ2-5, with 9 nucleotides matching TRBD1. The trim removed 1 base at V and 4 bases at J, leaving 7 bases unmatched. The CDR3 loop spans 15 amino acids. Germline V gene data show CDR1 as SQVTM and CDR2 as ANQGSEA. The CDR3 spells CSVEGGQGIGETQYF. The CDR3 nucleotides are TGCAGCGTTGAAGGGGGACAGGGAATTGGAGAGACCCAGTACTTC.

This chain joins TRBV6-2 or TRBV6-3 and TRBJ2-7, with D possibly being TRBD2 (6 bases). Germline CDR1 is MNHEY and CDR2 is SVGEGT. The CDR3 is 14 amino acids. V was shortened by 6 bases and J by 9 bases, with 21 bases between the two germline ends. Written as DNA, the CDR3 is TGTGCCAGCAGCGGGACTCGTCATAGTACGATGCAGTACTTC. Translated: CASSGTRHSTMQYF.

This chain joins TRBV29-1 and TRBJ2-5; D remains ambiguous. CDR3 length: 12 amino acids. Per germline, CDR1 SQVTM and CDR2 ANQGSEA. Trimming pared 3 bases from V and 4 bases from J, leaving 9 bases between. The CDR3 reads CSVESQAETQYF. CDR3 DNA sequence: TGCAGCGTTGAGTCGCAGGCAGAGACCCAGTACTTC.

This chain links TRBV28 with TRBJ2-5; TRBD2 agrees at 16 bases. The CDR3 is 18 residues long. CDR1 is MDHEN and CDR2 is SYDVKM in the germline V gene. The trim removed 7 bases at V and 0 bases at J, leaving 8 bases unmatched. DNA for the CDR3: TGTGCCAGCACCCCCCCGGGACTAGCGGGAGGGAACCAAGAGACCCAGTACTTC. Encoded protein: CASTPPGLAGGNQETQYF.

This chain joins TRBV7-8 and TRBJ2-7, with 8 bases fitting TRBD1. Germline V CDR1 and CDR2: SGHVS, FQNEAQ. Trimming removed 5 bases from V and 3 bases from J; junction bases left unmatched: 9. The CDR3 contains 15 residues. The DNA of the CDR3 is TGTGCCAGCAGCCCATCGACAGGGGCAGACTACGAGCAGTACTTC. Translating gives CASSPSTGADYEQYF.